This T cell receptor beta chain is drawn from a study of blood T cells in healthy people across ages. The table lists this clonotype with a few counts. The antigen remains unidentified. Drawing of peripheral blood yielded 7.5 to 10 milliliters from each donor. Researchers isolated at least 7 million PBMCs per sample. V was pared by 6 bases and J by 7 bases, with 10 bases between. Germline lookup yields CDR1 ENHRY and CDR2 SYGVKD. The CDR3 contains 13 residues. Alongside a J-beta primer mix, a sample-barcoded 5' primer served in a second PCR lasting roughly 7 to 11 cycles. TCRdb analysed the 5' RACE reads with MiXCR anew, one entry per CDR3 protein. The sample lists 1 million or so distinct CDR3 sequences, around 43% occurring once. Notes on the study in general: Roughly linear age-related decline in beta diversity appeared, significant by age around 38. Versus aged donors, long-lived donors had higher diversity and more naive CD4+ cells.

The V gene is TRBV10-3, the J gene TRBJ1-6, with D unresolved. Input material: blood. This clonotype was obtained from an older woman in good health. The CDR3 region has the DNA TGTGCCATCAGGAGCGACATGAATTCACCCCTCCACTTT. This sequence encodes CAIRSDMNSPLHF.